This entry features one T cell receptor beta chain sequence. Its antigen is still unknown. This sample was taken from a study of identifying expanded T cells in peripheral blood. General study results and limits: Differentially abundant clones: roughly 1.2 between replicates, around 16 at approximately two weeks, around 20 at four. Clone count variance between approximately 2-week samples rose with total template count.

Collection occurred without any documented infections or immune events in donors. With 3 bases removed from V and 3 bases from J, the gap between germline ends came to 11 bases. This CDR3 comprises 15 residues. Germline CDR1 reads MDHEN; CDR2 reads SYDVKM. Generated by immunoSEQ multiplex PCR, the TCRdb table keeps only in-frame clones and is missing some. The table includes about 100,000 clones, about 89% detected once. This TCR derives from a person aged 18 to 69 in good health. The specimen was blood. The chain couples TRBV28 to TRBJ1-4, with D possibly TRBD1 on 5 matching bases. The CDR3 is CASSFRGIANEKLFF. CDR3 bases: TGTGCCAGCAGTTTCCGGGGCATCGCTAATGAAAAACTGTTTTTT.